These 21 T cell receptor beta chains originate from one sample sequenced in a study of blood T cells in healthy people across ages (dated by TCRdb to the mid-2010s). Libraries were built with 5' RACE. These reads were obtained on an Illumina HiSeq 2500. A second roughly 7 to 11 cycle PCR used a sample-barcoded 5' primer and a J-beta primer mix. TCRdb reworked the public reads: Q25 trimming with fastp, MiXCR clone assembly, productive beta chains retained. Records with the same CDR3 protein are collapsed into one entry carrying the most frequent genes and DNA. This sample has some 1.7 million distinct CDR3 sequences in its table, and roughly 27% of those were observed once. The top ten constitute about 8% of the sample. Sequenced material: blood. The receptors stem from a woman aged 30 to 39 in good health.

This clonotype has only a few counts. The chain employs TRBV4-2 and TRBJ2-1, with TRBD2 identical over 9 bases. Germline trimming cut 5 bases from V and 5 bases from J; bases unmatched to any gene: 10. Germline CDR1 LGHNA, CDR2 YNFKEQ. The CDR3 has 16 amino acids. CDR3 in DNA: TGTGCCAGCAGCTACCTCGAGGCTAGCGGGGACAATGAGCAGTTCTTC. Translation gives CASSYLEASGDNEQFF.

This clonotype was observed once. The CDR3 here is CASSVDPNLNTEAFF. For the CDR3, the DNA is TGTGCCAGCAGCGTAGATCCCAATTTGAACACTGAAGCTTTCTTT. The genes are TRBV9 and TRBJ1-1; D unresolved. The CDR3 runs 15 residues. Germline CDR1 SGDLS, CDR2 YYNGEE. The germline V and J ends were trimmed by 0 bases and 0 bases, with 9 bases remaining between them. Full variable domain (rest looked up from reference TRBV9 and TRBJ1-1): DSGVTQTPKHLITATGQRVTLRCSPRSGDLSVYWYQQSLDQGLQFLIQYYNGEERAKGNILERFSAQQFPDLHSELNLSSLELGDSALYFCASSVDPNLNTEAFFGQGTRLTVV.

The chain joins TRBV6-6 to TRBJ1-3, with no clear D. The CDR3 totals 14 residues. The germline V gene encodes CDR1 MNHNY and CDR2 SVGAGI (reference sequence). Trimming stripped 0 bases from V and 4 bases from J, with 7 bases between. CDR3 in DNA: TGTGCCAGCAGTTACTCGAAACAGGGAAACACCATATATTTT. Its protein product is CASSYSKQGNTIYF.

Note on this clonotype: This sequence may be a read error, since a much larger clone differs from it by one base. This chain links TRBV29-1 with TRBJ2-4; 7 nucleotides agree with TRBD2. V gave up 4 bases and J gave up 13 bases; unmatched junction bases: 10. Germline values: CDR1 SQVTM, CDR2 ANQGSEA. The CDR3 extends over 12 amino acids. CDR3 DNA: TGCAGCGTTGCCCTGGGGGGGAGTGAGCAGTACTTC. It encodes CSVALGGSEQYF.

This clonotype was seen more than once but under ten times. The chain links TRBV25-1 to TRBJ2-6; D remains unclear. Germline V gives CDR1 MGHDK, CDR2 SYGVNS. The CDR3 is 13 residues long. With 6 bases removed from V and 4 bases from J, the gap between germline ends came to 7 bases. CDR3 protein: CASRHDGANVLTF. The CDR3 region has the DNA TGTGCCAGCAGACATGACGGGGCCAACGTCCTGACTTTC. The full variable domain, its missing parts supplied by reference TRBV25-1 and TRBJ2-6, is EADIYQTPRYLVIGTGKKITLECSQTMGHDKMYWYQQDPGMELHLIHYSYGVNSTEKGDLSSESTVSRIRTEHFPLTLESARPSHTSQYLCASRHDGANVLTFGAGSRLTVL.

Worth noting for this clonotype: A much larger clone lies one base from this, so it may be a read error. V is TRBV29-1 and J is TRBJ2-5; 9 bases are shared with TRBD1. CDR3 length: 14 amino acids. CDR1 SQVTM and CDR2 ANQGSEA come from the germline V gene. The V and J ends lost 4 bases and 13 bases, in that order; junction bases with no gene match: 16. Here the CDR3 reads CSVGGQGSIYERYF. The CDR3 DNA reads as TGCAGCGTTGGAGGACAGGGGTCGATCTACGAGCGGTACTTC. The full variable domain, rest sourced from reference TRBV29-1 and TRBJ2-5, is SAVISQKPSRDICQRGTSLTIQCQVDSQVTMMFWYRQQPGQSLTLIATANQGSEATYESGFVIDKFPISRPNLTFSTLTVSNMSPEDSSIYLCSVGGQGSIYERYFGPGTRLLVL.

This clonotype occurred many times. J is TRBJ2-1 and V is TRBV10-1; TRBD2 matches 10 bases. Germline-derived CDR1 and CDR2 are WNHNN and SYGVQD (reference sequence). J gave up 6 bases and V 3 bases, and 8 bases lay outside the gene matches. This CDR3 is 16 amino acids long. The CDR3, as DNA: TGCGCCAGCAGTGATATAGGGACTAGCGAACTCAATGAGCAGTTCTTC. Translation gives CASSDIGTSELNEQFF.

The chain recombines TRBV11-3 with TRBJ2-5; D uncertain. There are 15 residues in the CDR3. Germline loops: CDR1 SGHNT, CDR2 YENEEA. V lost 5 bases, J lost 11 bases, and 24 bases lay in between. CDR3 nucleotides: TGTGCCAGCAGCCCCGGGCGGTTTTTAATCAATGAGCAGTACTTC. This gives the protein CASSPGRFLINEQYF.

This clonotype was counted ten times or more. The CDR3 region is CASTSGGLYNEQFF. Written as DNA, the CDR3 is TGTGCCAGCACGAGCGGGGGCCTCTACAATGAGCAGTTCTTC. The rearrangement uses TRBV27 and TRBJ2-1; TRBD2 matches at 8 bases. The CDR3 runs 14 residues. V dropped 7 bases and J dropped 3; count of bases not matched to a gene: 5. Germline V gene lookup returns CDR1 MNHEY and CDR2 SMNVEV (reference sequence).

The chain uses TRBV20-1 and TRBJ1-4, with D unresolved. Trimming left V 0 bases short and J 2 bases short, with 13 bases between. Germline V gene lookup returns CDR1 DFQATT and CDR2 SNEGSKA (reference sequence). This CDR3 spans 16 amino acids. The DNA for the CDR3 is TGCAGTGCTAGAGATCACCGGTCCGGGACTAATGAAAAACTGTTTTTT. Translating it yields CSARDHRSGTNEKLFF.

The CDR3: CSVDSPTRSNADTQYF. CDR3 DNA: TGCAGCGTTGATTCCCCGACTAGAAGTAACGCAGATACGCAGTATTTT. The chain is built from TRBV29-1 and TRBJ2-3, with D possibly TRBD2 on 6 matching bases. The CDR3 runs 16 residues. The germline gives CDR1 SQVTM, CDR2 ANQGSEA. Trimming took off 3 bases at V and 4 bases at J, with 20 bases between the two ends.

As for this clonotype: One junction end does not reproduce the germline sequence, and a read error may be involved. The chain employs TRBV7-2 and TRBJ2-4; no clear D gene. The CDR3 is made up of 14 amino acids. Germline V gene sequence: CDR1 SGHTA, CDR2 FQGNSA. This chain's CDR3 is CAGSSTVAKNIKYF. CDR3 nucleotide sequence: TGTGCCGGCAGCAGCACAGTAGCCAAAAACATTAAGTACTTC.

This clonotype was counted only a few times. The chain employs TRBV13 and TRBJ2-5; TRBD1 agrees at 7 bases. The CDR3 has 14 amino acids. Germline V CDR1 and CDR2: PRHDT, FYEKMQ (reference sequence). V trimming: 5 bases; J trimming: 5 bases; junction bases outside the gene matches: 8. The CDR3 DNA reads as TGTGCCAGCAGCCCCTCGACAGGGACGGAGACCCAGTACTTC. This codes for CASSPSTGTETQYF.

This chain uses TRBV15 with TRBJ1-4; D is undetermined. The CDR3 has 13 residues. The germline V gene has CDR1 LNHNV and CDR2 YYDKDF (reference sequence). V lost 3 bases to trimming and J lost 8 bases, with 10 bases between them. The CDR3 DNA is TGTGCCACCAGCAGCCGTCTGGGGGAAAAACTGTTTTTT. Translation: CATSSRLGEKLFF.

This chain's CDR3 is CASSQVTLYGYTF. The DNA for the CDR3 is TGCGCCAGCAGCCAAGTCACTCTCTATGGCTACACCTTC. The chain links TRBV4-1 to TRBJ1-2; D is ambiguous. The CDR3 covers 13 residues. Trimming took 1 base from V and 4 from J, leaving 7 bases between them. CDR1 and CDR2 (germline): MGHRA, YSYEKL.

The chain carries TRBV19 and TRBJ2-1; TRBD2 matches at 11 bases. Looked up from germline, CDR1 is LNHDA and CDR2 is SQIVND (reference sequence). V was clipped by 3 bases and J by 8 bases; unmatched bases: 9. The length of the CDR3 is 16 residues. CDR3 sequence: CASSILTSGSPDEQFF. CDR3 bases: TGTGCCAGTAGTATCCTCACTAGCGGGAGTCCGGATGAGCAGTTCTTC.

This clonotype was detected ten times or more. The rearrangement joins TRBV28 to TRBJ2-7; a weak D match, TRBD2 (6 bases). The CDR3 has 13 residues. The V gene's germline CDR1 is MDHEN and CDR2 SYDVKM. V was cut by 6 bases and J by 4 bases, with 13 bases left in between. CDR3 protein: CASRGGPPYEQYF. The CDR3 bases are TGTGCCAGCAGAGGAGGGCCACCTTACGAGCAGTACTTC. The full variable domain, rest sourced from reference TRBV28 and TRBJ2-7, is DVKVTQSSRYLVKRTGEKVFLECVQDMDHENMFWYRQDPGLGLRLIYFSYDVKMKEKGDIPEGYSVSREKKERFSLILESASTNQTSMYLCASRGGPPYEQYFGPGTRLTVT.

As concerns this clonotype: Compared with germline, one end of the junction differs, possibly owing to a read error. The chain is built from TRBV20-1 and TRBJ2-1; 8 nucleotides line up with TRBD2. Germline lookup yields CDR1 DFQATT and CDR2 SNEGSKA (reference sequence). The CDR3 runs to 19 residues. CDR3 DNA sequence: TGCAGTGCTACGGGACACCTGATAGCGGGACGGTACTCCTACGATGAGCAGTTCTTC. Translated: CSATGHLIAGRYSYDEQFF.

There are many counts of this clonotype. The chain couples TRBV7-2 to TRBJ2-1, with TRBD2 matching over 10 bases. The CDR3 consists of 15 residues. Trimming at V came to 4 bases and at J to 8 bases, leaving 8 bases not matched to a gene. Germline CDR1 and CDR2: SGHTA and FQGNSA. CDR3 loop: CASSSAGGPVDEQFF. The DNA of the CDR3 is TGTGCCAGCAGCTCAGCGGGAGGGCCGGTGGATGAGCAGTTCTTC.

The CDR3: CASSFWNTGELFF. The CDR3 nucleotides read TGTGCCAGCAGCTTCTGGAACACCGGGGAGCTGTTTTTT. The V call is TRBV5-5, the J call TRBJ2-2; D not certain. The CDR3 is 13 residues long. Trimming cost V 2 bases and J 1 base, with 3 bases left between them. CDR1 SGHKS and CDR2 YYEKEE come from the germline V gene (reference sequence).

The sample holds a few counts of this clonotype. V usage is TRBV12-3 or TRBV12-4 and J usage is TRBJ1-2; the match to TRBD1 covers 11 bases. The CDR3 has 15 amino acids. V was clipped by 7 bases and J by 1 base; unmatched bases: 5. CDR3: CASKGQGASNYGYTF. The CDR3, as DNA: TGTGCCAGCAAAGGACAGGGGGCTAGTAACTATGGCTACACCTTC.